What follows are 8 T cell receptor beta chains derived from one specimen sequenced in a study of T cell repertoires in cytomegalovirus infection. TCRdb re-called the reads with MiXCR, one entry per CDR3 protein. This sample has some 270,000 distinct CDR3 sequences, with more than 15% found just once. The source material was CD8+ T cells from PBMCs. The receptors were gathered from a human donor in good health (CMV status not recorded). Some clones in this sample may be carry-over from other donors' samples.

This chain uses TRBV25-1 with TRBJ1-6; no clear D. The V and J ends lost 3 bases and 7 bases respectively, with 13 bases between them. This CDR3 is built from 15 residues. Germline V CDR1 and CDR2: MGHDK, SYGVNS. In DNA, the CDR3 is TGTGCCAGCAGTGATCTTCAGATCAACAATTCACCCCTCCACTTT. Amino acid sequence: CASSDLQINNSPLHF.

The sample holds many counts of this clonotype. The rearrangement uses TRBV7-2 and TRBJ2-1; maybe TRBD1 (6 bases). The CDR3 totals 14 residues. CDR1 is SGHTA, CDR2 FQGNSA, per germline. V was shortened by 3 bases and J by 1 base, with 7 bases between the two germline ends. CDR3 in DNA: TGTGCCAGCAGCTTCACAGGGTCCTACAATGAGCAGTTCTTC. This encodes CASSFTGSYNEQFF.

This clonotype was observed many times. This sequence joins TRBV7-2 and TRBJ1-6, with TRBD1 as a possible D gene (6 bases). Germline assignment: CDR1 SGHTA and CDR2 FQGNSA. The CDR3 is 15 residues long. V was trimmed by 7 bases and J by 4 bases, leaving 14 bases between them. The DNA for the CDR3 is TGTGCCAGCACCCTGGGGGGGGCGTATAATTCACCCCTCCACTTT. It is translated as CASTLGGAYNSPLHF.

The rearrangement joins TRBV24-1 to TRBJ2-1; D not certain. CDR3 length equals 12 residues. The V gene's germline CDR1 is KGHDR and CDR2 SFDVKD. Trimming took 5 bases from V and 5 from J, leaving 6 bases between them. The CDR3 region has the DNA TGTGCCACCAGTGGTCAGAACAATGAGCAGTTCTTC. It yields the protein CATSGQNNEQFF.

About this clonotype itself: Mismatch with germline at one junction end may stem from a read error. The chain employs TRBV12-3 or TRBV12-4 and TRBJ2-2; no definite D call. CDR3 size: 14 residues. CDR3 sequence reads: CVSSNYGSGGELFF. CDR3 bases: TGTGTCAGCAGTAACTATGGGTCCGGCGGGGAGCTGTTTTTT.

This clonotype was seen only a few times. This chain's CDR3 is CSARQSSGNTIYF. In nucleotides, the CDR3 is TGCAGTGCTAGACAGAGCTCTGGAAACACCATATATTTT. V and J are TRBV20-1 and TRBJ1-3; D unresolved. The CDR3 has 13 residues. V lost 2 bases and J lost 0, with 5 bases in between. Per germline, CDR1 DFQATT and CDR2 SNEGSKA (reference sequence).

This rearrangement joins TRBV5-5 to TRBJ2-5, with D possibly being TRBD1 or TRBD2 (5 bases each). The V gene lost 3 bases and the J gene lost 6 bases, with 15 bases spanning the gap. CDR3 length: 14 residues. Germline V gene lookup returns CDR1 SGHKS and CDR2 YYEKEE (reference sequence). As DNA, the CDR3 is TGTGCCAGCAGCTGGTGGGACGGTACAAAGACCCAGTACTTC. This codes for CASSWWDGTKTQYF. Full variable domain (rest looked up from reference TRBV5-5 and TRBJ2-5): DAGVTQSPTHLIKTRGQQVTLRCSPISGHKSVSWYQQVLGQGPQFIFQYYEKEERGRGNFPDRFSARQFPNYSSELNVNALLLGDSALYLCASSWWDGTKTQYFGPGTRLLVL.

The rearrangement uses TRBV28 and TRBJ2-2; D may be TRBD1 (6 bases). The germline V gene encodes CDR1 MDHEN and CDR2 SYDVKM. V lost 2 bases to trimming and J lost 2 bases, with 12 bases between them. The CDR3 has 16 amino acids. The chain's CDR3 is CASSLLGRGNTGELFF. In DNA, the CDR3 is TGTGCCAGCAGTTTACTGGGCAGGGGCAACACCGGGGAGCTGTTTTTT.